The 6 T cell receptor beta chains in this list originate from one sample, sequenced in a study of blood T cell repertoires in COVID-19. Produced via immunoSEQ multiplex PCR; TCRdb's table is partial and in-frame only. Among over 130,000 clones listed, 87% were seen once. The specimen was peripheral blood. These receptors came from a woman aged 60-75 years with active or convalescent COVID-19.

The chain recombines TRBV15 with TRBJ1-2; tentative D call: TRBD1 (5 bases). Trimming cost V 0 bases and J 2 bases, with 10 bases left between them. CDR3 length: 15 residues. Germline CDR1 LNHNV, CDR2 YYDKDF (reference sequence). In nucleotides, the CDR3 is TGTGCCACCAGCAGAGATGGGGCGGGGAACTATGGCTACACCTTC. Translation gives CATSRDGAGNYGYTF.

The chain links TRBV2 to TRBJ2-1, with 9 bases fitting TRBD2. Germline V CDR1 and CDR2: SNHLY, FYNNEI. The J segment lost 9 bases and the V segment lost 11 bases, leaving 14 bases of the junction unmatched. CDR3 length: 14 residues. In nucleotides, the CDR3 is TGTGCCCTCGACCAGGGACTAGCAATTCCTGAGCAGTTCTTC. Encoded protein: CALDQGLAIPEQFF.

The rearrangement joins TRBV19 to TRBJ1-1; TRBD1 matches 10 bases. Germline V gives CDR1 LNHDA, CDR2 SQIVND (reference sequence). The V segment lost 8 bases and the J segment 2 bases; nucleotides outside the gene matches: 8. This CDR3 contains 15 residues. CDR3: CASWDRGTGNTEAFF. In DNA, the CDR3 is TGTGCCAGTTGGGACAGGGGTACGGGAAACACTGAAGCTTTCTTT.

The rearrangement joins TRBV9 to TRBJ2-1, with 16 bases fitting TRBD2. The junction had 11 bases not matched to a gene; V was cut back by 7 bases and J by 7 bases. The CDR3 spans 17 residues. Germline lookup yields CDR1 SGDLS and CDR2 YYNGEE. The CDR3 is CASQGMGLAGGRNEQFF. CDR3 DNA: TGTGCCAGCCAGGGGATGGGACTAGCGGGGGGGCGAAATGAGCAGTTCTTC.

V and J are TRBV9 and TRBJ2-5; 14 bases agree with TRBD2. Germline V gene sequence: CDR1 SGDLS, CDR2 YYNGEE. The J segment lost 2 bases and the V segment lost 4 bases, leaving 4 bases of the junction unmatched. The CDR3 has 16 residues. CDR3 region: CASSPGTSGGQETQYF. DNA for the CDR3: TGTGCCAGCAGCCCTGGGACTAGCGGGGGTCAAGAGACCCAGTACTTC.

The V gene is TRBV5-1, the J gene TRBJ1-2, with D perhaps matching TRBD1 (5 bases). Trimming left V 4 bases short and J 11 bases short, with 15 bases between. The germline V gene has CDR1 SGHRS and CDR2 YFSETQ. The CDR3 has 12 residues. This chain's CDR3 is CASSPADSLYTF. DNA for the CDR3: TGCGCCAGCAGCCCAGCCGACAGTTTATACACCTTC.